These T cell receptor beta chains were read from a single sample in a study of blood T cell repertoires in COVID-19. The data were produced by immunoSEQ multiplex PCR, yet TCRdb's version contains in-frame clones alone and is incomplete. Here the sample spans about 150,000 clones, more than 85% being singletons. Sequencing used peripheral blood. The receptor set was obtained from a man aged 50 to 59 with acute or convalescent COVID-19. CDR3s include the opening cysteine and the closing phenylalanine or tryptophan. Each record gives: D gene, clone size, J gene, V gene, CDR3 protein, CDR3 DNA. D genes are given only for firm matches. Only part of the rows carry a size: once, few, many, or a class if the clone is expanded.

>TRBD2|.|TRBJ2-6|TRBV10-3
CAISDSGGSGANVLTF
TGTGCCATCAGTGATAGCGGGGGATCTGGGGCCAACGTCCTGACTTTC
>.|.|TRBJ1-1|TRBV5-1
CASSIWGRVITEAFF
TGCGCCAGCAGCATTTGGGGCAGGGTCATCACTGAAGCTTTCTTT
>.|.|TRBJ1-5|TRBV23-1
CASSQLSCRAVNQPQHF
TGCGCCAGCAGTCAATTATCTTGCAGGGCGGTCAATCAGCCCCAGCATTTT
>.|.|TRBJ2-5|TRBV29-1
CSVEEGAQTQYF
TGCAGCGTTGAAGAGGGGGCGCAGACCCAGTACTTC
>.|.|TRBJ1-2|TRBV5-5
CASRPTGRRGNYGYTF
TGTGCCAGCAGACCAACGGGAAGACGAGGAAACTATGGCTACACCTTC
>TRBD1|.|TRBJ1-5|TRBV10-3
CAISDSPQGAQHF
TGTGCCATCAGTGATAGTCCCCAGGGGGCCCAGCATTTT
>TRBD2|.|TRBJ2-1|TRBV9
CASSETGLAGILSYNEQFF
TGTGCCAGCAGCGAGACGGGACTAGCGGGAATCCTCTCCTACAATGAGCAGTTCTTC
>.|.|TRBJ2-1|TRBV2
CASKNRAEQFF
TGTGCCAGCAAAAATCGAGCTGAGCAGTTCTTC
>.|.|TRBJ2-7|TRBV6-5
CASRYSGAQYEQYF
TGTGCCAGCAGGTATTCAGGGGCGCAATACGAGCAGTACTTC
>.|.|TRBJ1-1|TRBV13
CASSLGGGGRPTEAFF
TGTGCCAGCAGCTTAGGCGGCGGGGGGCGACCCACTGAAGCTTTCTTT
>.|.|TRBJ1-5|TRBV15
CATSRDLAEVTQHF
TGTGCCACCAGCAGAGATCTGGCAGAGGTAACCCAGCATTTT
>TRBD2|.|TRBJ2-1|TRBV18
CASSPVLDGRADEQFF
TGTGCCAGCTCACCTGTTTTGGACGGGAGGGCCGATGAGCAGTTCTTC
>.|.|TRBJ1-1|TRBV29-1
CSGRGTPGTEAFF
TGCAGCGGACGCGGGACCCCGGGCACTGAAGCTTTCTTT
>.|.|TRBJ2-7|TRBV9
CASGRGSSYEQYF
TGTGCCAGCGGTCGAGGGAGCTCCTACGAGCAGTACTTC
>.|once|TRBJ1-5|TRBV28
CASSLTGSNQPQHF
TGTGCCAGCAGTTTAACAGGAAGCAATCAGCCCCAGCATTTT
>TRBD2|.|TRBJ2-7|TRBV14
CASSQVAGGSYEQYF
TGTGCCAGCAGCCAAGTCGCGGGAGGGTCCTACGAGCAGTACTTC
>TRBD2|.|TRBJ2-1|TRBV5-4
CASSLGLGAYNEQFF
TGTGCCAGCAGCCTGGGACTAGGGGCCTACAATGAGCAGTTCTTC
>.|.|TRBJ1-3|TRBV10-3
CAISESGAAGNTIYF
TGTGCCATCAGTGAGTCGGGGGCAGCTGGAAACACCATATATTTT
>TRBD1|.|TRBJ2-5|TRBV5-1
CASSSRQGTYETQYF
TGCGCCAGCAGCTCGAGACAGGGAACGTACGAGACCCAGTACTTC
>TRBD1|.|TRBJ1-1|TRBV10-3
CAISVMKGTGMLNTEAFF
TGTGCCATCAGCGTCATGAAGGGGACAGGGATGTTGAACACTGAAGCTTTCTTT
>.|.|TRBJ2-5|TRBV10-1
CASSAGSETQYF
TGCGCCAGCAGCGCAGGGTCGGAGACCCAGTACTTC
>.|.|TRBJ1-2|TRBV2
CASRAGVGYTF
TGTGCCAGCAGGGCAGGGGTCGGCTACACCTTC
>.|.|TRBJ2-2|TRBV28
CASSRPTGAIGELFF
TGTGCCAGCAGTCGCCCTACTGGGGCGATCGGGGAGCTGTTTTTT
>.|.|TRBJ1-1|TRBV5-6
CASSPDGGDNTEAFF
TGTGCCAGCAGCCCCGATGGCGGGGATAACACTGAAGCTTTCTTT
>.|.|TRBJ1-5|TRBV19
CASRKSGNQPQHF
TGTGCCAGTAGAAAATCCGGGAATCAGCCCCAGCATTTT
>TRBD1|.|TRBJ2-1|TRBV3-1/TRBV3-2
CASSPGQGPYNEQFF
TGTGCCAGCAGCCCCGGACAGGGCCCTTACAATGAGCAGTTCTTC
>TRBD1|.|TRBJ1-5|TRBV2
CASSDGTGVGDQPQHF
TGTGCCAGCAGTGACGGGACAGGGGTTGGGGATCAGCCCCAGCATTTT
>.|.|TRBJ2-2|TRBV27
CASRRTGLTGELFF
TGTGCCAGCAGACGAACAGGGCTCACCGGGGAGCTGTTTTTT
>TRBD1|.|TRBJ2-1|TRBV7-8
CASSSTGFDEQFF
TGTGCCAGCAGCTCGACAGGGTTCGATGAGCAGTTCTTC
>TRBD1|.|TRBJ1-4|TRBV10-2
CASKGTVFNEKLFF
TGCGCCAGCAAGGGGACAGTCTTTAATGAAAAACTGTTTTTT
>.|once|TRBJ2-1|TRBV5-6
CASYHVGAEEQFF
TGTGCCAGCTACCATGTTGGGGCCGAGGAGCAGTTCTTC
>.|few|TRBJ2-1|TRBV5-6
CASSFSSSYNEQFF
TGTGCCAGCAGCTTTAGTAGCTCCTACAATGAGCAGTTCTTC
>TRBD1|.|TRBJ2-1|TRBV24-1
CATSAVRTGSYNSYNEQFF
TGTGCCACCAGTGCCGTGCGGACAGGGTCTTACAACTCCTACAATGAGCAGTTCTTC
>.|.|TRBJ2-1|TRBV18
CASSPPGGNEQFF
TGTGCCAGCTCACCACCCGGCGGGAATGAGCAGTTCTTC
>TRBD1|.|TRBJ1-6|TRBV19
CASSETGESPLHF
TGTGCCAGTTCAGAAACAGGGGAATCACCCCTCCACTTT
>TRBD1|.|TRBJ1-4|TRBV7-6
CASSPGTGRATNEKLFF
TGTGCCAGCAGCCCCGGGACAGGCCGGGCAACTAATGAAAAACTGTTTTTT